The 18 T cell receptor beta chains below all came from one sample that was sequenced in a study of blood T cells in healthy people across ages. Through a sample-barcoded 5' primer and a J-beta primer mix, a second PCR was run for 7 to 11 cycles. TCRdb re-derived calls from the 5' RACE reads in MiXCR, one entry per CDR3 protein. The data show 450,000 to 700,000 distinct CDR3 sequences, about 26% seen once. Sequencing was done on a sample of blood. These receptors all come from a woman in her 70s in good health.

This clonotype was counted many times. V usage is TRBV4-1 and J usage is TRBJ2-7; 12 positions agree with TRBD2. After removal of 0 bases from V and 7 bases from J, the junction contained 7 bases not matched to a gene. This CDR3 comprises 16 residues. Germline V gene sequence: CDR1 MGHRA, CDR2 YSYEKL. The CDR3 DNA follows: TGCGCCAGCAGCCAAGAGGGGTCTAGCGGGGGGGGAGAGCAGTACTTC. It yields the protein CASSQEGSSGGGEQYF.

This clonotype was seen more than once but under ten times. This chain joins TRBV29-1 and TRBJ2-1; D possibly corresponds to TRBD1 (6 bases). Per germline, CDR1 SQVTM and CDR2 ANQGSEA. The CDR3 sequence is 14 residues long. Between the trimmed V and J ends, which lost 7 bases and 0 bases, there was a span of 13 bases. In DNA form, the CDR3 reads TGCAGCGGGGGGCCGGTGAGCTCCTACAATGAGCAGTTCTTC. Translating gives CSGGPVSSYNEQFF.

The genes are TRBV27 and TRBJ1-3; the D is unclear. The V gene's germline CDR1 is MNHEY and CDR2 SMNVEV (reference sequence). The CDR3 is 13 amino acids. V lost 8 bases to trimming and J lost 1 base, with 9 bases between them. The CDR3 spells CASAIRSGNTIYF. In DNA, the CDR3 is TGTGCCAGCGCCATTCGGTCTGGAAACACCATATATTTT.

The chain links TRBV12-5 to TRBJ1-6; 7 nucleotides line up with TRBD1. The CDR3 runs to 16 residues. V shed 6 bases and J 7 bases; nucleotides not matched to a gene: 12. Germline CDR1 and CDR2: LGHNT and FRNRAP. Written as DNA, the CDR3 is TGTGCTAGTGGCCCGGGACAGTCTTTTGGGAATTCACCCCTCCACTTT. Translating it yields CASGPGQSFGNSPLHF.

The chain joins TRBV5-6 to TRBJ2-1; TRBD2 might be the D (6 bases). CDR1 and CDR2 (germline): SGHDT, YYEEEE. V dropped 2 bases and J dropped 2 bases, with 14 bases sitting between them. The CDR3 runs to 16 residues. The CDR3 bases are TGTGCCAGCAGCTTAGTACCTAGCGCCGCCTACAATGAGCAGTTCTTC. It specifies CASSLVPSAAYNEQFF.

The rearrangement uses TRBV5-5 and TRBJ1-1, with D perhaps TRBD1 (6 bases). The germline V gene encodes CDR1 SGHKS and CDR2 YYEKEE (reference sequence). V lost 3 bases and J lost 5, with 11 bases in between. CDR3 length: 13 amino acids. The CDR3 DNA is TGTGCCAGCAGCTGGGTTAGGGGGACTGAAGCTTTCTTT. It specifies CASSWVRGTEAFF.

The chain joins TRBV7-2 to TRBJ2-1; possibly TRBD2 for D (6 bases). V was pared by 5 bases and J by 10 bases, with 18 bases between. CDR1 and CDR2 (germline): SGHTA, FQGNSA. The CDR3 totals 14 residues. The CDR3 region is CASSPPRRLGEQFF. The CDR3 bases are TGTGCCAGCAGCCCCCCCCGAAGACTAGGGGAGCAGTTCTTC.

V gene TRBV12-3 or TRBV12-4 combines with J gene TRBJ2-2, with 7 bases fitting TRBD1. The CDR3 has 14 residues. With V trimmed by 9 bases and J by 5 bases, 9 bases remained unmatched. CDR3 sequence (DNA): TGTGCCAGTAGTCAAAGACAGGGAACCGGGGAGCTGTTTTTT. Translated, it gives CASSQRQGTGELFF.

In nucleotides, the CDR3 is TGTGCCAGCTCACCGGGTGGGACAGGAGGCTATGGCTACACCTTC. It is translated as CASSPGGTGGYGYTF. The chain recombines TRBV18 with TRBJ1-2; 8 positions match TRBD1. The J segment lost 4 bases and the V segment lost 3 bases, leaving 7 bases of the junction unmatched. The CDR3 contains 15 residues. CDR1 and CDR2 from the germline V gene are KGHSH and LQKENI.

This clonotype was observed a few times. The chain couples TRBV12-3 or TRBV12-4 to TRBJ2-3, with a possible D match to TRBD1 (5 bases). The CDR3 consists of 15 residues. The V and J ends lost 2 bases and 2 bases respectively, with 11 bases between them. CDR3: CASSLPGIPTDTQYF. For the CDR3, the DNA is TGTGCCAGCAGTTTACCAGGGATCCCCACAGATACGCAGTATTTT.

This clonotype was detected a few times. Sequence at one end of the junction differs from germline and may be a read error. Written as DNA, the CDR3 is TGTGCCAGCAGTCAAGTCCAGGGGAGGACTGAAGCTTTCTTT. Protein product: CASSQVQGRTEAFF. This chain joins TRBV3-1 and TRBJ1-1; D possibly corresponds to TRBD1 (6 bases). This CDR3 is 14 amino acids long. Germline loops: CDR1 LGHDT, CDR2 YNNKEL (reference sequence).

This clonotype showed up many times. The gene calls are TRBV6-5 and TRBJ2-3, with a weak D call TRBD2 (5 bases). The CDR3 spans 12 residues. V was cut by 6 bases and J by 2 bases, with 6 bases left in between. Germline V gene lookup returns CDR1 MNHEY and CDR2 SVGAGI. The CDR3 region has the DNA TGTGCCAGCAGGACTATCACAGATACGCAGTATTTT. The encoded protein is CASRTITDTQYF.

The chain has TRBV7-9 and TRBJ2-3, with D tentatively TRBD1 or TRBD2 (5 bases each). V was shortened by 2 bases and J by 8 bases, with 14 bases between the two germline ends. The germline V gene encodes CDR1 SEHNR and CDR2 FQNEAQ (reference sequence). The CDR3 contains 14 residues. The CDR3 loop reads CASSLSGAGGTQYF. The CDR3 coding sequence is TGTGCCAGCAGCTTATCTGGCGCTGGGGGTACGCAGTATTTT.

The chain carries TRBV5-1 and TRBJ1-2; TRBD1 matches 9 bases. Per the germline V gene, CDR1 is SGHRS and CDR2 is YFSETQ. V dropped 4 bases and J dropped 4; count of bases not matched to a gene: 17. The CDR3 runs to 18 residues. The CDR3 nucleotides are TGCGCCAGCAGCCGGACAGGGGTAGAGGCTGCGGCGAGCTATGGCTACACCTTC. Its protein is CASSRTGVEAAASYGYTF. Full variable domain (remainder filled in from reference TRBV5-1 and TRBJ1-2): KAGVTQTPRYLIKTRGQQVTLSCSPISGHRSVSWYQQTPGQGLQFLFEYFSETQRNKGNFPGRFSGRQFSNSRSEMNVSTLELGDSALYLCASSRTGVEAAASYGYTFGSGTRLTVV.

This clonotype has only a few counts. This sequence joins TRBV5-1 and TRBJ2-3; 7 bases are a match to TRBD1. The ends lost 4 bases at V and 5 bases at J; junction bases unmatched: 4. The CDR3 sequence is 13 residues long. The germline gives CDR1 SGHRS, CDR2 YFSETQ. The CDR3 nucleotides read TGCGCCAGCAGCAGGGGGCAGGGAGATACGCAGTATTTT. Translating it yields CASSRGQGDTQYF.

The CDR3, as DNA: TGTGCCAGCGGTTCCCATATCTACGAGCAGTACTTC. Amino acid sequence: CASGSHIYEQYF. The chain joins TRBV6-5 to TRBJ2-7; no clear D gene. The CDR3 is made up of 12 amino acids. V lost 8 bases to trimming and J lost 3 bases, with 11 bases between them. Germline V gene lookup returns CDR1 MNHEY and CDR2 SVGAGI.

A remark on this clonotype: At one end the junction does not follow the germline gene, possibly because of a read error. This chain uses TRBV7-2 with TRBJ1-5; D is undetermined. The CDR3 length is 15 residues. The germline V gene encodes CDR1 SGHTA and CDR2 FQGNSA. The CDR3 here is CASGLVGGSNQPQHF. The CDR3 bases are TGTGCCAGCGGCTTAGTCGGCGGAAGCAATCAGCCCCAGCATTTT. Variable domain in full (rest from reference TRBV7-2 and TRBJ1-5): GAGVSQSPSNKVTEKGKDVELRCDPISGHTALYWYRQSLGQGLEFLIYFQGNSAPDKSGLPSDRFSAERTGGSVSTLTIQRTQQEDSAVYLCASGLVGGSNQPQHFGDGTRLSIL.

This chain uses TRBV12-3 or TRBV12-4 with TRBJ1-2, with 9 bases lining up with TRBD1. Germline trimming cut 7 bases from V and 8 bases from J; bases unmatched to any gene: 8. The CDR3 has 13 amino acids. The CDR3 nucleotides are TGTGCCAGCAACAAGGGACAGGGCGGGGGCTACACCTTC. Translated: CASNKGQGGGYTF.